The rows below give T cell receptor beta chains drawn from one sample of a study of T cells in Graves' hyperthyroidism and ophthalmopathy. TCRdb reanalysed the multiplex PCR reads using MiXCR and keeps one entry per CDR3 protein. Here the sample spans about 400,000 distinct CDR3 sequences, more than 20% being singletons. The sequencing input was blood. These receptors were taken from a man aged 50-60 years with Graves' hyperthyroidism. The CDR3 runs from the conserved cysteine through the conserved F or W. D genes are given only for firm matches. The size of a clone is reported for some rows only, either as once, few or many, or as a class for expanded clones.

abundance,v_gene,j_gene,d_gene,CDR3aa,CDR3nt
NA,TRBV3-1,TRBJ2-5,NA,CASSQDPGKLQETQYF,TGTGCCAGCAGCCAAGATCCCGGGAAATTACAAGAGACCCAGTACTTC
few,TRBV30,TRBJ2-3,TRBD2,CAWIRGLAGDTQYF,TGTGCCTGGATCCGGGGACTAGCAGGAGATACGCAGTATTTT
many,TRBV10-3,TRBJ1-1,TRBD1,CATHGQGGTEAFF,TGTGCCACCCATGGACAGGGCGGCACTGAAGCTTTCTTT
NA,TRBV18,TRBJ2-2,NA,CASSPPRASDTGELFF,TGTGCCAGCTCACCACCTAGAGCTAGCGACACCGGGGAGCTGTTTTTT
few,TRBV3-1,TRBJ2-3,TRBD2,CASSQRSSGTDTQYF,TGTGCCAGCAGCCAACGTTCTAGCGGAACAGATACGCAGTATTTT
NA,TRBV3-1,TRBJ1-2,NA,CASSQVSSWGGYTF,TGTGCCAGCAGCCAAGTCAGTTCCTGGGGTGGCTACACCTTC
few,TRBV20-1,TRBJ2-1,NA,CSARFIYNEQFF,TGCAGTGCTAGATTTATTTACAATGAGCAGTTCTTC
NA,TRBV28,TRBJ1-2,TRBD1,CASVLGLGQGVFHGYTF,TGTGCCAGCGTTTTAGGCCTGGGACAGGGGGTTTTCCATGGCTACACCTTC
NA,TRBV9,TRBJ2-3,NA,CASSVEALGRTQYF,TGTGCCAGCAGCGTAGAGGCTCTAGGTCGTACGCAGTATTTT
NA,TRBV14,TRBJ2-1,NA,CASSQGPIPTTQGTYNEQFF,TGTGCCAGCAGCCAAGGCCCCATTCCTACAACCCAGGGCACATACAATGAGCAGTTCTTC
many,TRBV6-1,TRBJ2-3,TRBD1,CASGGTGGSTDTQYF,TGTGCCAGCGGGGGGACAGGGGGAAGCACAGATACGCAGTATTTT
few,TRBV5-1,TRBJ1-2,NA,CASSLGTRPYGYTF,TGCGCCAGCAGCTTGGGGACAAGACCCTATGGCTACACCTTC
many,TRBV11-3,TRBJ2-1,NA,CASSPPGIGDEQFF,TGTGCCAGCAGCCCCCCGGGCATCGGGGATGAGCAGTTCTTC
few,TRBV29-1,TRBJ2-5,NA,CSVLGGRKETQYF,TGCAGCGTTTTGGGGGGAAGAAAAGAGACCCAGTACTTC
NA,TRBV30,TRBJ1-1,NA,CAWSRDIASSPFF,TGTGCCTGGAGTAGGGACATAGCCTCGTCACCTTTCTTT
NA,TRBV20-1,TRBJ2-7,NA,CSATQTPSPHEQYF,TGCAGTGCTACTCAGACCCCGTCTCCCCACGAGCAGTACTTC
many,TRBV28,TRBJ2-7,NA,CASSLVNEQYF,TGTGCCAGCAGCTTAGTAAACGAGCAGTACTTC
few,TRBV7-9,TRBJ1-4,NA,CASSLNDAGTNEKLFF,TGTGCCAGCAGCTTAAATGATGCAGGAACTAATGAAAAACTGTTTTTT
NA,TRBV7-2,TRBJ1-5,NA,CASSRRQEGQPQHF,TGTGCCAGCAGTCGTCGACAGGAGGGTCAGCCCCAGCATTTT
NA,TRBV15,TRBJ1-2,NA,CATRGQANYGYTF,TGTGCCACCCGGGGTCAGGCTAACTATGGCTACACCTTC
few,TRBV5-1,TRBJ1-2,NA,CASSVDGSYGYTF,TGCGCCAGCAGCGTGGACGGCAGCTATGGCTACACCTTC
few,TRBV2,TRBJ2-7,TRBD1,CASSSGQAAGYEQYF,TGTGCCAGCAGTTCGGGACAGGCCGCAGGGTACGAGCAGTACTTC
NA,TRBV2,TRBJ1-1,NA,CASSVLALAQSSEAFF,TGTGCCAGCAGCGTCCTTGCGTTGGCCCAGAGTTCTGAAGCTTTCTTT
NA,TRBV3-1,TRBJ2-7,TRBD2,CASRLRAGFPYEQYF,TGTGCCAGCAGACTACGAGCGGGATTCCCCTACGAGCAGTACTTC
many,TRBV7-2,TRBJ2-7,TRBD2,CASSLDGLGAYEQYF,TGTGCCAGCAGCTTAGACGGACTAGGGGCCTACGAGCAGTACTTC
many,TRBV11-2,TRBJ2-5,TRBD2,CASSLESSGRATKYF,TGTGCCAGCAGCTTGGAGTCTAGCGGGAGGGCCACAAAGTACTTC
NA,TRBV3-1,TRBJ2-2,NA,CASSDRTENTGELFF,TGTGCCAGCAGCGATAGGACGGAAAACACCGGGGAGCTGTTTTTT
many,TRBV7-8,TRBJ2-5,NA,CASSQTGLTGPETQYF,TGTGCCAGCAGCCAGACAGGTTTGACCGGGCCGGAGACCCAGTACTTC